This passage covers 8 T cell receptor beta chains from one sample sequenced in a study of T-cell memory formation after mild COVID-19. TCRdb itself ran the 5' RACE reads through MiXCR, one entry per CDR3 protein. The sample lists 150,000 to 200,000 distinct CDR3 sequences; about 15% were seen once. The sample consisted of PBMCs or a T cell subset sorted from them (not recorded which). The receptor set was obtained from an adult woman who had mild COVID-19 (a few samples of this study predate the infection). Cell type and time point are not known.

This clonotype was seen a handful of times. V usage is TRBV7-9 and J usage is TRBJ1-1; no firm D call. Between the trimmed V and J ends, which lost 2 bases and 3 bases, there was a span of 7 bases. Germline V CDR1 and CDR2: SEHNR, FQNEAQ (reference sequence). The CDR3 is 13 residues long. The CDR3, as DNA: TGTGCCAGCAGCTTAAGAGGGTACACTGAAGCTTTCTTT. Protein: CASSLRGYTEAFF. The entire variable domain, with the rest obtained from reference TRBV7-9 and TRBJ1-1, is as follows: DTGVSQNPRHKITKRGQNVTFRCDPISEHNRLYWYRQTLGQGPEFLTYFQNEAQLEKSRLLSDRFSAERPKGSFSTLEIQRTEQGDSAMYLCASSLRGYTEAFFGQGTRLTVV.

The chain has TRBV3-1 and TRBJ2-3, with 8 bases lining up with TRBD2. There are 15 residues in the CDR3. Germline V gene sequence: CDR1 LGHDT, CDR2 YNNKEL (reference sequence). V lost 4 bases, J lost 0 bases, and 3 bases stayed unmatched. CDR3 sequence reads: CASSPSSGSTDTQYF. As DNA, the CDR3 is TGTGCCAGCAGCCCGTCTAGCGGGAGCACAGATACGCAGTATTTT.

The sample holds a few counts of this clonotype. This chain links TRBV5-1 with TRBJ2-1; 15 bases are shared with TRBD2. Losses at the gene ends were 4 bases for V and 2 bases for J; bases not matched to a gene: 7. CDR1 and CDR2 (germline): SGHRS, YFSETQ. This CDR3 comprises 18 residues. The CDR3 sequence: CASSLGTSGGRAYNEQFF. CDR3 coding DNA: TGCGCCAGCAGCCTAGGGACTAGCGGGGGGCGGGCCTACAATGAGCAGTTCTTC.

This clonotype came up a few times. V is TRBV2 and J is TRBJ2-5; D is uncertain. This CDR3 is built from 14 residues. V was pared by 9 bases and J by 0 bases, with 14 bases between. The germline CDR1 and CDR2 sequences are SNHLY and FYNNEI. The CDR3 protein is CASTLGTDQETQYF. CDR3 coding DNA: TGTGCCAGTACCTTGGGAACGGACCAAGAGACCCAGTACTTC.

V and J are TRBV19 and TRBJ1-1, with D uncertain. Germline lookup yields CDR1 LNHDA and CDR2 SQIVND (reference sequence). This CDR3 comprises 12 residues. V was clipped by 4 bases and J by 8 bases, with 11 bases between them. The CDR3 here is CASSSWTDEAFF. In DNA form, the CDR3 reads TGTGCCAGTAGTAGTTGGACGGACGAAGCTTTCTTT.

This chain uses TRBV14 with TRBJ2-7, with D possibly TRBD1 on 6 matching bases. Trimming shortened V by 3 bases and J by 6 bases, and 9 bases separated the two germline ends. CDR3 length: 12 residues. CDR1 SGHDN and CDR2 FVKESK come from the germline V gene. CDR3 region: CASSQLQGEQYF. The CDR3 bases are TGTGCCAGCAGCCAGCTACAGGGCGAGCAGTACTTC.

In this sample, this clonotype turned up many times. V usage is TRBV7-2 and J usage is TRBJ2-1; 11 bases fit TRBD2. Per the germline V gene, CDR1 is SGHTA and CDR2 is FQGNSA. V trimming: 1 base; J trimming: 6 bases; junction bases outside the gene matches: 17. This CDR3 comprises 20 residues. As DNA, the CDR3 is TGTGCCAGCAGCTTAGGGCTAGCGGGAGGCCTGAGCCGCGCTCCCAATGAGCAGTTCTTC. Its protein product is CASSLGLAGGLSRAPNEQFF.

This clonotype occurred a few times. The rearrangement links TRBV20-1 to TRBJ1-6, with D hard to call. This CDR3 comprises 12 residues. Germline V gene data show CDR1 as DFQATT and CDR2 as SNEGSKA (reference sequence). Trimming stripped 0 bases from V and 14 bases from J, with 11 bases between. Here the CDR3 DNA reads TGCAGTGCTAGAGACAGGAACGGAGCCCTCCACTTT. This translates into CSARDRNGALHF.